A single sample gave rise to the 20 T cell receptor beta chains below, sequenced in a study of Graves' ophthalmopathy and Graves' hyperthyroidism. The authors amplified TCR beta CDR3 regions, and they did so from RNA transcripts for repertoire sequencing. HTBI primers were used in a first-round RT-PCR, which preceded a second-round multiplex PCR. TCRdb re-derived calls from the multiplex PCR reads in MiXCR, one entry per CDR3 protein. The sample lists a few hundred thousand distinct CDR3 sequences, under 25% occurring once. The sequenced sample consisted of peripheral blood. The receptor source for this set is a woman aged 18-29 years with stable Graves' hyperthyroidism.

This clonotype was seen ten or more times. The CDR3 region has the DNA TGCAGTGCTAGCCCAATCGGACACAAGAACACTGAAGCTTTCTTT. This gives the protein CSASPIGHKNTEAFF. The chain employs TRBV20-1 and TRBJ1-1, with a possible D match to TRBD1 (5 bases). The CDR3 is made up of 15 amino acids. Between the trimmed V and J ends, which lost 3 bases and 1 base, there was a span of 15 bases. In germline, CDR1 is DFQATT, CDR2 SNEGSKA (reference sequence).

The table lists this clonotype with many counts. The chain carries TRBV28 and TRBJ2-5; 12 bases agree with TRBD2. Germline CDR1 is MDHEN and CDR2 is SYDVKM. This CDR3 has 16 amino acids. Unmatched junction bases numbered 6, after V lost 3 bases and J lost 4 bases. CDR3 sequence reads: CASSFRLAGGGETQYF. CDR3 DNA: TGTGCCAGCAGTTTTAGGCTAGCGGGAGGGGGAGAGACCCAGTACTTC.

This clonotype was detected many times. This chain joins TRBV27 and TRBJ1-2; D not certain. The germline V gene has CDR1 MNHEY and CDR2 SMNVEV (reference sequence). The CDR3 length is 14 residues. Trimming took 3 bases from V and 0 from J, leaving 8 bases between them. CDR3 amino acids: CASSFGGANYGYTF. CDR3 nucleotide sequence: TGTGCCAGCAGTTTCGGCGGGGCTAACTATGGCTACACCTTC.

Many counts were recorded for this clonotype. The chain couples TRBV29-1 to TRBJ2-7, with a weak D call TRBD1 (6 bases). The CDR3 runs 12 residues. Trimming removed 8 bases from V and 3 bases from J, with 14 bases in between. Germline V lookup: CDR1 SQVTM, CDR2 ANQGSEA. In DNA, the CDR3 is TGCAGCACTTCGACAGGACGCTACGAGCAGTACTTC. It specifies CSTSTGRYEQYF.

The rearrangement uses TRBV6-5 and TRBJ2-7; TRBD1 matches 9 bases. CDR3 length equals 13 residues. CDR1 is MNHEY, CDR2 SVGAGI, per germline. V trimming: 4 bases; J trimming: 5 bases; junction bases outside the gene matches: 3. This CDR3 reads CASSWTGENEQYF. The CDR3 nucleotides are TGTGCCAGCAGTTGGACAGGGGAAAACGAGCAGTACTTC.

This clonotype was seen only a few times. A junction end diverges from the germline sequence, so it may reflect a read error. The V and J genes are TRBV13 and TRBJ1-1; 7 positions agree with TRBD1. The CDR3 spans 13 residues. Germline V lookup: CDR1 PRHDT, CDR2 FYEKMQ (reference sequence). CDR3 sequence reads: CAGSRQGSTEAFF. The CDR3 DNA sequence: TGTGCCGGCAGCCGACAGGGAAGTACTGAAGCTTTCTTT.

This clonotype was observed at least ten times. The chain links TRBV6-2 or TRBV6-3 to TRBJ2-5, with TRBD2 matching over 12 bases. CDR3 length equals 19 residues. V dropped 4 bases and J dropped 7; count of bases not matched to a gene: 19. Looked up from germline, CDR1 is MNHEY and CDR2 is SVGEGT. The CDR3 loop is CASSSDRLAGVLRGLTQYF. The CDR3 DNA sequence: TGTGCCAGCAGTTCAGATCGACTAGCGGGAGTTTTACGGGGACTGACCCAGTACTTC.

V gene TRBV6-5 combines with J gene TRBJ1-2; no reliable D call. Trimming stripped 6 bases from V and 7 bases from J, with 18 bases between. The germline CDR1 and CDR2 sequences are MNHEY and SVGAGI. The CDR3 loop spans 14 amino acids. The CDR3 DNA sequence: TGTGCCAGCAGATCTCGTGACACCGTCGGTGGCTACACCTTC. Protein sequence: CASRSRDTVGGYTF.

The V and J genes are TRBV25-1 and TRBJ1-1, with TRBD1 matching over 9 bases. With V trimmed by 5 bases and J by 3 bases, 4 bases remained unmatched. The CDR3 contains 14 residues. Germline V gene lookup returns CDR1 MGHDK and CDR2 SYGVNS. The CDR3 loop reads CASSSWTGDTEAFF. CDR3 DNA: TGTGCCAGCAGTTCCTGGACAGGGGACACTGAAGCTTTCTTT.

This clonotype was seen repeatedly, ten times or more. The V call is TRBV11-2, the J call TRBJ2-3; 10 bases agree with TRBD2. Per the germline V gene, CDR1 is SGHAT and CDR2 is FQNNGV. V shed 1 base, J shed 7 bases, and the junction held 8 bases outside the gene matches. This CDR3 spans 16 amino acids. The CDR3 DNA sequence: TGTGCCAGCAGCTTAGGGGCCGGGACTAGCGCAAATACGCAGTATTTT. It specifies CASSLGAGTSANTQYF.

This CDR3 is CASSLFAGANVLTF. The CDR3 bases are TGTGCCAGCAGTTTATTCGCTGGGGCCAACGTCCTGACTTTC. The chain combines TRBV27 with TRBJ2-6; no firm D call. Trimming took off 1 base at V and 2 bases at J, with 3 bases between the two ends. Germline V gene data show CDR1 as MNHEY and CDR2 as SMNVEV (reference sequence). The CDR3 length is 14 residues.

This clonotype has ten or more counts. V is TRBV15 and J is TRBJ1-1, with D uncertain. V lost 6 bases, J lost 0 bases, and 8 bases lay in between. This CDR3 contains 13 residues. The V gene's germline CDR1 is LNHNV and CDR2 YYDKDF (reference sequence). CDR3 in DNA: TGTGCCACCAGTACCGACCTGAACACTGAAGCTTTCTTT. Its protein product is CATSTDLNTEAFF.

This clonotype occurred many times. The chain joins TRBV20-1 to TRBJ1-2; TRBD1 might be the D (6 bases). Per the germline V gene, CDR1 is DFQATT and CDR2 is SNEGSKA (reference sequence). With 5 bases removed from V and 6 bases from J, the gap between germline ends came to 13 bases. The CDR3 has 12 residues. The CDR3 reads CSAPRGRDGYTF. The DNA for the CDR3 is TGCAGTGCTCCGAGGGGGAGGGATGGCTACACCTTC.

In its sample, this clonotype was seen a few times. The chain carries TRBV6-2 or TRBV6-3 and TRBJ1-1, with TRBD1 as a possible D gene (6 bases). Germline assignment: CDR1 MNHEY and CDR2 SVGEGT. The ends were cut back, 8 bases at V and 7 bases at J, with 23 bases in the middle. The CDR3 is 15 amino acids. The CDR3 DNA sequence: TGTGCCAGCCAAATTCCGGGGCAAGGGGGAAATGAAGCTTTCTTT. As protein: CASQIPGQGGNEAFF.

CDR3 bases: TGTGCCAGCAGCCTTTCTCCAGAAGGGTCGCAGTACTTC. It is translated as CASSLSPEGSQYF. The chain carries TRBV7-3 and TRBJ2-7; D is undetermined. This CDR3 is built from 13 residues. From germline, CDR1 is SGHTA and CDR2 FQGTGA. V lost 5 bases to trimming and J lost 9 bases, with 17 bases between them. Using reference TRBV7-3 and TRBJ2-7 for the parts outside the CDR3, the full variable domain is GAGVSQTPSNKVTEKGKYVELRCDPISGHTALYWYRQSLGQGPEFLIYFQGTGAADDSGLPNDRFFAVRPEGSVSTLKIQRTERGDSAVYLCASSLSPEGSQYFGPGTRLTVT.

This clonotype was seen a few times. A much larger clone lies one base from this, so it may be a read error. The chain is built from TRBV29-1 and TRBJ1-3; TRBD1 agrees at 7 bases. CDR3 length: 14 amino acids. The germline CDR1 and CDR2 sequences are SQVTM and ANQGSEA. In nucleotides, the CDR3 is TGCAGCGCCCGAAGGGGATCAGGGGGAAACGCCATATATTTT. It is translated as CSARRGSGGNAIYF.

There are many counts of this clonotype. The chain uses TRBV2 and TRBJ1-6; D possibly corresponds to TRBD1 (5 bases). Germline V gene data show CDR1 as SNHLY and CDR2 as FYNNEI. Trimming pared 1 base from V and 6 bases from J, leaving 13 bases between. The CDR3 loop spans 16 amino acids. The CDR3: CASSEEGSDLNSPLHF. The CDR3 DNA is TGTGCCAGCAGTGAAGAGGGGTCAGACCTTAATTCACCCCTCCACTTT.

The rearrangement joins TRBV7-2 to TRBJ2-4; 12 bases line up with TRBD2. The CDR3 covers 15 residues. CDR1 SGHTA and CDR2 FQGNSA come from the germline V gene. Trimming took 2 bases from V and 9 from J; bases not matched to a gene: 5. The CDR3 spells CASSLSTSGSGIQYF. The CDR3, as DNA: TGTGCCAGCAGCTTATCGACTAGCGGGAGTGGCATTCAGTACTTC.

This clonotype was seen many times. This chain's CDR3 is CASSQDHQGNTEAFF. The DNA of the CDR3 is TGCGCCAGCAGCCAGGACCATCAGGGGAACACTGAAGCTTTCTTT. The chain couples TRBV4-1 to TRBJ1-1; D possibly corresponds to TRBD1 (5 bases). The CDR3 totals 15 residues. The V end was cut by 3 bases, the J end by 1 base, with 12 bases between. CDR1 is MGHRA and CDR2 is YSYEKL in the germline V gene.

This clonotype was observed many times. This rearrangement joins TRBV7-3 to TRBJ2-7; 10 bases fit TRBD2. The J segment lost 5 bases and the V segment lost 5 bases, leaving 6 bases of the junction unmatched. The V gene's germline CDR1 is SGHTA and CDR2 FQGTGA. The CDR3 contains 14 residues. CDR3 loop: CASSLSGRGHEQYF. Here the CDR3 DNA reads TGTGCCAGCAGCCTAAGCGGGAGGGGCCACGAGCAGTACTTC. Full variable domain (rest looked up from reference TRBV7-3 and TRBJ2-7): GAGVSQTPSNKVTEKGKYVELRCDPISGHTALYWYRQSLGQGPEFLIYFQGTGAADDSGLPNDRFFAVRPEGSVSTLKIQRTERGDSAVYLCASSLSGRGHEQYFGPGTRLTVT.